Reported below is one TCR beta chain. This specimen belongs to a study of shared clonotypes between healthy human individuals. Overall study: Researchers assigned three CD4 naive, three CD4 memory, two CD8 naive and one CD8 memory plate to each donor.

Assay: immunoSEQ multiplex PCR; the TCRdb copy retains only in-frame clones and omits some. The data hold about 110,000 clones, with approximately 65% observed a single time. CD8 memory fractions consisted of CD45RO+ and CCR7-negative CD45RA+ TemRA cells together. The CDR3 sequence is 17 residues long. The V end was cut by 4 bases, the J end by 5 bases, with 20 bases between. Germline V gives CDR1 SEHNR, CDR2 FQNEAQ (reference sequence). The sample comprised memory CD8+ T cells sorted from blood. Subset: CD45RO+ cells pooled with CCR7-negative TemRA cells. The origin of this receptor is a woman aged 25-40 years in good health. This chain connects TRBV7-9 to TRBJ2-2, with D maybe TRBD2 (5 bases). CDR3 in DNA: TGTGCCAGCAGCTCCTCATGGTGGCCTAGCTCTACCGGGGAGCTGTTTTTT. Its translation: CASSSSWWPSSTGELFF.